The present TCR beta chain was sequenced within a study of T-cell memory formation after mild COVID-19. The wider study: Largely donor-specific sequence clusters came from two donors. Findings and caveats of the study: The pre-infection memory compartment contained some responding clones, suggesting cross-reactive memory joined.

TCRdb reprocessed the 5' RACE reads via MiXCR and lists one record per CDR3 protein. Altogether 130,000 to 150,000 distinct CDR3 sequences are present, less than 20% being singletons, with the ten largest covering around 2%. A few counts support this clonotype. Its specificity is unknown. The germline V gene has CDR1 SGHRS and CDR2 YFSETQ. CDR3 length: 15 amino acids. The V end lost 4 bases, the J end lost 6 bases, and 18 bases lay between the germline ends. The source material was PBMCs or a T cell subset sorted from them (not recorded which). This clonotype was obtained from an adult woman who had mild COVID-19 (a few samples of this study predate the infection). Cell type and time point are not known. This sequence joins TRBV5-1 and TRBJ2-3, with D hard to call. The CDR3 loop is CASSPRQDWGDTQYF. CDR3 coding DNA: TGCGCCAGCAGCCCGCGTCAGGATTGGGGTGATACGCAGTATTTT.